This TCR beta chain stems from a study of shared clonotypes between healthy human individuals. Study-wide results and caveats: With a few donors compared, around 5% of naive CD4 clonotypes were shared.

Trimming cost V 1 base and J 2 bases, with 6 bases left between them. This CDR3 comprises 13 residues. Germline values: CDR1 SGHNT, CDR2 YENEEA. Every subset's genomic DNA went evenly onto several immunoSEQ plates. Sequencing was performed with immunoSEQ multiplex PCR; in TCRdb, only in-frame clones are kept and a portion is missing. In the table there are over a million clones, 96% of which are singletons. In the case of this clone: Antigen unknown.

The chain employs TRBV11-3 and TRBJ2-7; D unresolved. This clonotype originated in a man aged 25-40 years in good health. The sample comprised naive CD4+ T cells sorted from blood. Subset reported: CD45RA+ positively selected. The CDR3 spells CASSLGRPYEQYF. For the CDR3, the DNA is TGTGCCAGCAGCTTAGGCCGCCCCTACGAGCAGTACTTC.